This is a list of T cell receptor beta chains from one sample in a study of blood T cell repertoires in COVID-19. Sequenced by immunoSEQ multiplex PCR; TCRdb stores in-frame clones only, minus some. Here the sample spans 200,000 to 250,000 clones, around 85% being singletons. Specimen: peripheral blood. The receptors originated from a woman under 40 who had recovered from COVID-19. Both conserved end residues are part of each CDR3. A D gene is named only where the DNA matches it firmly. A clone size is listed for some rows: how often the clone was seen (once, few, many), or a class if it is expanded.

cdr3_nt | cdr3_aa | j_call | cdr3_length | clone_size | d_call | v_call
TGTGCCAGCAGCCCACGAGCGGGGGGGGCATACAATGAGCAGTTCTTC | CASSPRAGGAYNEQFF | TRBJ2-1 | 16 | . | TRBD2 | TRBV7-2
TGTGCCAGCAGCGGGCTAGCGGGGTTCAATGAGCAGTTCTTC | CASSGLAGFNEQFF | TRBJ2-1 | 14 | . | TRBD2 | TRBV9
TGTGCCAGCAGAGATTGGGACAGGGGGCTCGCGACTTTCTTT | CASRDWDRGLATFF | TRBJ1-1 | 14 | . | TRBD1 | TRBV6-5
TGTGCCTGGAGTGTATGGGGGGGCGAGGGAAACACCATATATTTT | CAWSVWGGEGNTIYF | TRBJ1-3 | 15 | . | . | TRBV30
TGTGCCAGCAGCCACCTCCTAGCGGGGGGGTACCAAGAGACCCAGTACTTC | CASSHLLAGGYQETQYF | TRBJ2-5 | 17 | . | TRBD2 | TRBV2
TGTGCCAGCAGTGAGGGATCAGATGGCTACACCTTC | CASSEGSDGYTF | TRBJ1-2 | 12 | . | . | TRBV7-9
TGTGCCAGCCGCGGGACTGCTGCGAACACCGGGGAGCTGTTTTTT | CASRGTAANTGELFF | TRBJ2-2 | 15 | few | . | TRBV3-1/TRBV3-2
TGTGCCAGCAGCTTAACGGGGGGCGCTGGAAACACCATATATTTT | CASSLTGGAGNTIYF | TRBJ1-3 | 15 | few | . | TRBV5-4
TGTGCCAGCAGCGGCCCAAGGGAGGGAGGGGAGCAGTTCTTC | CASSGPREGGEQFF | TRBJ2-1 | 14 | few | TRBD2 | TRBV7-9
TGTGCCAGCAGTGTGATCCGGGAGAACACTGAAGCTTTCTTT | CASSVIRENTEAFF | TRBJ1-1 | 14 | . | . | TRBV2
TGTGCCAGTAGTGCGGGACTAGCGGGGGGGCAGACAGATACGCAGTATTTT | CASSAGLAGGQTDTQYF | TRBJ2-3 | 17 | once | TRBD2 | TRBV19
TGTGCCAGCAGCTATGGGACAGGTCTTGGCTACACCTTC | CASSYGTGLGYTF | TRBJ1-2 | 13 | . | TRBD1 | TRBV7-9
TGTGCCAGCAGTGGCCAAAGCGAGACCCAGTACTTC | CASSGQSETQYF | TRBJ2-5 | 12 | . | . | TRBV2
TGTGCCAGCAGTTTGCAGGGGGCCACCACTGAAGCTTTCTTT | CASSLQGATTEAFF | TRBJ1-1 | 14 | . | TRBD1 | TRBV27
TGCGCCAGCAGCTTAGGGACAAGCGAAGCTTTCTTT | CASSLGTSEAFF | TRBJ1-1 | 12 | . | . | TRBV5-1
TGTGCCAGCAGCTTGGCCGGACAGGGGTTCCTCCATACGCAGTATTTT | CASSLAGQGFLHTQYF | TRBJ2-3 | 16 | . | TRBD1 | TRBV5-4
TGTGCCAGTAGTATAGAAAGGGGCAATTCACCCCTCCACTTT | CASSIERGNSPLHF | TRBJ1-6 | 14 | . | . | TRBV19
TGTGCCAGCAGTGGGGGGCTCGTAAACATTCAGTACTTC | CASSGGLVNIQYF | TRBJ2-4 | 13 | . | . | TRBV2
TGCGCCAGCAGCCAAGATGTGGCTAGCGGGGATGGTGAGCAGTTCTTC | CASSQDVASGDGEQFF | TRBJ2-1 | 16 | many | TRBD2 | TRBV4-3
TGTGCCAGCAGCCAAGAAATGGGACAGGGAAACACCATATATTTT | CASSQEMGQGNTIYF | TRBJ1-3 | 15 | . | TRBD1 | TRBV3-1/TRBV3-2
TGTGCCAGCAGCTTACCTAGGGACTTTGGGGCCAACGTCCTGACTTTC | CASSLPRDFGANVLTF | TRBJ2-6 | 16 | . | . | TRBV7-2
TGTGCCAGCAGTTACCTAGACAGGGCCTCCTACGAGCAGTACTTC | CASSYLDRASYEQYF | TRBJ2-7 | 15 | many | TRBD1 | TRBV6-6